These 5 T cell receptor beta chains were sequenced from one sample in a study of T cells in Graves' hyperthyroidism and ophthalmopathy. The investigators amplified TCR beta CDR3 regions from RNA transcripts. HTBI primers were the set used in a first-round RT-PCR of the TCR CDR3. Each CDR3 protein gets one entry after TCRdb re-called the multiplex PCR reads with MiXCR. The sample carries a few hundred thousand distinct CDR3 sequences, about 15% recorded once. Sequenced sample: blood. The receptors originated from a woman under 40 with Graves' hyperthyroidism that later progressed to Graves' ophthalmopathy.

This clonotype was picked up many times. This chain links TRBV6-6 with TRBJ1-6, with 11 bases that match TRBD1. Trimming cost V 0 bases and J 10 bases; bases outside gene matches: 5. Germline V gene data show CDR1 as MNHNY and CDR2 as SVGAGI (reference sequence). There are 16 residues in the CDR3. DNA for the CDR3: TGTGCCAGCAGTTACTCAATGGGACAGGGGGGATCACCCCTCCACTTT. Its protein is CASSYSMGQGGSPLHF.

Of note for this clonotype: One junction end disagrees with the germline gene, perhaps due to a read error. J is TRBJ2-1 and V is TRBV6-5, with 9 bases identical to TRBD2. The CDR3 covers 15 residues. Germline V gene data show CDR1 as MNHEY and CDR2 as SVGAGI. DNA of the CDR3: TGTGCCAGCAGTTACTCTAGCGGGAGATGGAGTGAGCATTTCTTC. Translation gives CASSYSSGRWSEHFF.

The chain uses TRBV24-1 and TRBJ2-1; D might be TRBD1 or TRBD2, each matching 7 bases. The CDR3 has 14 residues. V lost 10 bases to trimming and J lost 0 bases, with 12 bases between them. Germline CDR1 KGHDR, CDR2 SFDVKD. The CDR3 reads CATRGDSSYNEQFF. As DNA, the CDR3 is TGTGCCACTCGGGGGGACAGCTCCTACAATGAGCAGTTCTTC.

Here the CDR3 DNA reads TGTGCCAGCAGCTTAGGACAGGGACCAGATACGCAGTATTTT. Translation gives CASSLGQGPDTQYF. The chain uses TRBV7-3 and TRBJ2-3; TRBD1 agrees at 8 bases. CDR3 length equals 14 residues. Germline values: CDR1 SGHTA, CDR2 FQGTGA. V trimming: 2 bases; J trimming: 4 bases; junction bases outside the gene matches: 2.

This clonotype was detected ten times or more. V usage is TRBV19 and J usage is TRBJ1-5; D is uncertain. Germline assignment: CDR1 LNHDA and CDR2 SQIVND (reference sequence). Trimming pared 1 base from V and 3 bases from J, leaving 10 bases between. This CDR3 is 15 amino acids long. In nucleotides, the CDR3 is TGTGCCAGTAGTATAGCCCGCTCCCACAATCAGCCCCAGCATTTT. Residues: CASSIARSHNQPQHF.